This T cell receptor (beta chain) is drawn from a study of T cell responses to AZD1222 COVID-19 vaccine (dated by TCRdb to the early 2020s). Regarding the research as a whole: Because spike-specific TCR depth and breadth did not differ between the two schedules, AZD1222 recipients who got a second dose at roughly 4 weeks were pooled with those who got a second dose at roughly 12 weeks. A total of 240 or so trial participants underwent TCR sequencing, of whom 207 had received two doses of AZD1222 and around 26 had received two doses of the MenACWY control vaccine. Trial participants were enrolled by age into subgroups of 18-55, 56-69 and 70-plus years, and about 150, 27 and 61 TCR-sequenced participants, respectively, were included in these subgroups.

Overall study results and their limits: The whole spike protein was spanned by vaccine-associated CD4 TCRs, and dominant responses were seen in regions 160-218 and 743-854. Epitopes outside the regions mutated in the B.1.351 and B.1.1.7 variants were reportedly recognized by nearly half of the unique spike-specific TCRs. Participants were mostly white British, with more females than males. The authors suggested clonal diversity may have been underestimated. The 56-69-year group was small, and its depth increase did not reach significance, likely because of low power. Spike-specific TCR breadth and depth rose significantly after two AZD1222 doses compared with day 0 and with MenACWY recipients. Conclusions about previously exposed vaccinees are limited, since just five or six AZD1222 recipients were seropositive for SARS-CoV-2 at baseline. Because no day 14 peak-response samples were available, repertoires were characterized only after the peak T cell response.

The CDR3 regions of human TCRbeta chains were subjected to immunosequencing. Concerning the study's data processing: Repertoire TCRs were matched against a reference library of SARS-CoV-2-specific TCRs generated with the MIRA antigen-specificity platform. Breadth meant the fraction of unique TCRs that were SARS-CoV-2-associated, whereas depth meant the fraction of total T cells that were SARS-CoV-2-associated. Using the MIRA data, each spike-specific TCR was assigned both to the spike region to which the TCR was reactive and to a CD4 or CD8 class. Log10-transformed breadth and depth values were compared by one-way ANOVA with Sidak's multiple comparisons tests. In its TCRdb copy, this immuneACCESS table keeps in-frame sequences only and misses some clones. Where compared with another copy, unresolved V genes explain less than half of these, and the others have no known cause. D and trimming come from the DNA, and the V and J calls and clone size come from that table. The sample table records approximately 180,000 clones; roughly 92% of these occur just once. Over 9.5% of the sample lies in the top ten.

The time point label, read with the paper, signifies: baseline before first vaccination. The vaccinee samples were drawn from two UK trials, COV001 and COV002, one of which was a single-blind randomized controlled phase 2/3 trial testing AZD1222 (ChAdOx1 nCoV-19) in healthy adults. For TCRbeta chain sequencing, PBMC samples were collected from trial participants at day 0 and at day 28 after the second dose. Turning to this clone: Its antigen is currently not known. The input lacks base qualities; no much larger clone sits a single base away.

The starting material was peripheral blood, obtained on day 0 of AZD1222 vaccination. This receptor was obtained from an adult in good health.

The DNA reads as follows: TGTGCCAGCAGCTCTCGACAGGGGAGGACCCAGTACTTC. This sequence encodes CASSSRQGRTQYF. The rearrangement combines TRBV11-3 with TRBJ2-5, with 8 central nucleotides matching TRBD1. Trimmed from V: 4 bases; trimmed from J: 7 bases; junction bases lacking a gene match: 5. The CDR3 runs 13 residues from the cysteine to the phenylalanine. The CDR3 DNA has 39 bases and is translated from base 1. Via the germline V gene, CDR1 is SGHNT and CDR2 YENEEA.